This entry concerns a single TCR beta chain. This record belongs to a study of blood T cell repertoires in COVID-19. In the study overall: T cells, B-cell-depleted T cells, or PBMCs provided the cDNA or gDNA that served as material.

In the authors' workflow: It was from reference gene primer amplification that nucleated cell counts were estimated. Libraries were prepared by immunoSEQ multiplex PCR; TCRdb keeps only in-frame clonotypes and omits some of them. V, J and clone size reflect that table, while D and trimming were determined from the DNA. This repertoire shows 150,000 to 200,000 clones, 85% to 90% found once; its top ten account for approximately 4.5%. The CDR3 length is 11 residues. From germline, CDR1 is DFQATT and CDR2 SNEGSKA (reference sequence). The clonotype comes from a human donor in a cohort sampled during active COVID-19. Input material: peripheral blood. The V and J genes are TRBV20-1 and TRBJ2-1; tentatively, D is TRBD1 (6 bases). The CDR3 bases are TGCAGCGGACAGCTCTACAATGAGCAGTTCTTC. Translation: CSGQLYNEQFF.